Below, 18 T cell receptor beta chains from the same sample are listed, as sequenced in a study of T cell clones after liver transplantation. The table came from immunoSEQ multiplex PCR; TCRdb's copy has only in-frame clones and leaves some out. The sample carries about 72,000 clones, about nine tenths recorded once. Sample: CD4+ T cells from blood, taken before liver transplant. The receptors shown here come from a human donor who received a liver transplant.

The rearrangement joins TRBV5-6 to TRBJ2-1; maybe TRBD2 (5 bases). Deletions cut 2 bases from V and 6 bases from J, with 9 bases between. CDR3 length: 13 residues. Germline assignment: CDR1 SGHDT and CDR2 YYEEEE. CDR3 residues: CASSFMAGNEQFF. The CDR3 DNA is TGTGCCAGCAGCTTTATGGCGGGCAATGAGCAGTTCTTC. The whole variable domain, filled in from reference TRBV5-6 and TRBJ2-1, reads DAGVTQSPTHLIKTRGQQVTLRCSPKSGHDTVSWYQQALGQGPQFIFQYYEEEERQRGNFPDRFSGHQFPNYSSELNVNALLLGDSALYLCASSFMAGNEQFFGPGTRLTVL.

This sequence joins TRBV7-9 and TRBJ1-1; 10 bases are a match to TRBD1. V trimming: 5 bases; J trimming: 5 bases; junction bases outside the gene matches: 8. The germline CDR1 and CDR2 sequences are SEHNR and FQNEAQ (reference sequence). This CDR3 has 15 amino acids. CDR3 in amino acids: CASSLPRQGATEAFF. The CDR3 DNA is TGTGCCAGCAGCCTCCCAAGACAGGGGGCAACTGAAGCTTTCTTT.

The CDR3 spells CASSQEGGLAGLNEQFF. DNA for the CDR3: TGCGCCAGCAGCCAAGAAGGCGGACTAGCGGGACTGAATGAGCAGTTCTTC. The rearrangement uses TRBV4-3 and TRBJ2-1; 12 bases match TRBD2. J was trimmed by 7 bases and V by 0 bases; bases with no gene match: 7. Germline CDR1 LGHNA, CDR2 YSLEER. CDR3 length equals 17 residues.

The chain couples TRBV7-8 to TRBJ1-1; 10 nucleotides line up with TRBD1. The germline V gene has CDR1 SGHVS and CDR2 FQNEAQ. CDR3 length: 15 residues. The V and J ends lost 0 bases and 4 bases, in that order; junction bases with no gene match: 2. The CDR3 protein is CASSLATGGITEAFF. CDR3 DNA sequence: TGTGCCAGCAGCTTAGCGACAGGGGGCATCACTGAAGCTTTCTTT.

The chain couples TRBV7-8 to TRBJ2-7, with 11 bases matching TRBD1. The trim removed 1 base at V and 8 bases at J, leaving 4 bases unmatched. CDR1 is SGHVS and CDR2 is FQNEAQ in the germline V gene. This CDR3 contains 14 residues. The CDR3 DNA reads TGTGCCAGCAGCTTAGGGACAGGGGGCGGCCAGCAGTACTTC. It encodes CASSLGTGGGQQYF.

This chain links TRBV30 with TRBJ2-3; 10 positions match TRBD1. Looked up from germline, CDR1 is GTSNPN and CDR2 is SVGIG (reference sequence). The CDR3 has 14 amino acids. J lost 6 bases, V lost 1 base, and 4 bases had no gene match. In DNA, the CDR3 is TGTGCCTGGAGTGCGGACAGGGGGACGGATACGCAGTATTTT. This sequence encodes CAWSADRGTDTQYF.

V is TRBV9 and J is TRBJ2-3, with D possibly matching TRBD2 (6 bases). The CDR3 consists of 15 residues. Germline V lookup: CDR1 SGDLS, CDR2 YYNGEE. Between the trimmed V and J ends, which lost 5 bases and 3 bases, there was a span of 16 bases. This CDR3 reads CASRVKVSGTDTQYF. For the CDR3, the DNA is TGTGCCAGCAGAGTAAAGGTGAGCGGGACAGATACGCAGTATTTT.

CDR3 amino acids: CASSGPRGVGDEQFF. CDR3 bases: TGTGCCAGCAGCGGCCCTCGGGGAGTTGGGGATGAGCAGTTCTTC. The chain links TRBV9 to TRBJ2-1; D might be TRBD2 (5 bases). CDR3 length: 15 residues. Trimming left V 3 bases short and J 8 bases short, with 18 bases between. Germline CDR1 and CDR2: SGDLS and YYNGEE.

V usage is TRBV15 and J usage is TRBJ2-1; 10 nucleotides agree with TRBD2. V lost 5 bases, J lost 10 bases, and 8 bases stayed unmatched. Germline V lookup: CDR1 LNHNV, CDR2 YYDKDF (reference sequence). The CDR3 spans 14 residues. The CDR3 spells CATSGEREGNEQFF. The DNA for the CDR3 is TGTGCCACCAGCGGGGAGCGGGAGGGAAACGAGCAGTTCTTC.

This clone has only a few counts. The V gene is TRBV18, the J gene TRBJ1-1, with 8 bases fitting TRBD1. The V gene end was trimmed by 5 bases and the J gene end by 4 bases; junction bases not matched to a gene: 9. In germline, CDR1 is KGHSH, CDR2 LQKENI. There are 15 residues in the CDR3. For the CDR3, the DNA is TGTGCCAGCTCATTTGACAGGGGCTCTGCCACTGAAGCTTTCTTT. This encodes CASSFDRGSATEAFF.

The chain's CDR3 is CASRPSVGLNTGELFF. The CDR3 DNA reads as TGTGCCAGCCGCCCCTCGGTGGGCTTGAACACCGGGGAGCTGTTTTTT. The V gene is TRBV28, the J gene TRBJ2-2; no reliable D call. The CDR3 covers 16 residues. V lost 8 bases and J lost 1, with 17 bases in between. Germline V gives CDR1 MDHEN, CDR2 SYDVKM. The whole variable domain, filled in from reference TRBV28 and TRBJ2-2, reads DVKVTQSSRYLVKRTGEKVFLECVQDMDHENMFWYRQDPGLGLRLIYFSYDVKMKEKGDIPEGYSVSREKKERFSLILESASTNQTSMYLCASRPSVGLNTGELFFGEGSRLTVL.

This sequence joins TRBV7-3 and TRBJ1-2; the match to TRBD1 covers 7 bases. CDR1 and CDR2 from the germline V gene are SGHTA and FQGTGA. With V trimmed by 5 bases and J by 8 bases, 8 bases remained unmatched. This CDR3 spans 13 amino acids. Written as DNA, the CDR3 is TGTGCCAGCAGCCGCTGGGACAGTGAAGGCTACACCTTC. It encodes CASSRWDSEGYTF.

The chain uses TRBV29-1 and TRBJ1-2, with 9 bases fitting TRBD1. The junction had 6 bases not matched to a gene; V was cut back by 4 bases and J by 3 bases. This CDR3 has 14 amino acids. Looked up from germline, CDR1 is SQVTM and CDR2 is ANQGSEA. This CDR3 reads CSVARRTGDYGYTF. The CDR3 DNA sequence: TGCAGCGTTGCTCGACGGACAGGGGACTATGGCTACACCTTC. Together with reference TRBV29-1 and TRBJ1-2, the CDR3 gives the full variable domain: SAVISQKPSRDICQRGTSLTIQCQVDSQVTMMFWYRQQPGQSLTLIATANQGSEATYESGFVIDKFPISRPNLTFSTLTVSNMSPEDSSIYLCSVARRTGDYGYTFGSGTRLTVV.

This clone was detected once. The chain has TRBV9 and TRBJ1-1, with D possibly TRBD1 on 5 matching bases. Between the trimmed V and J ends, which lost 0 bases and 5 bases, there was a span of 11 bases. The CDR3 has 14 amino acids. Germline CDR1 SGDLS, CDR2 YYNGEE. The DNA of the CDR3 is TGTGCCAGCAGCGTAGTCCAGGGTGGTACTGAAGCTTTCTTT. It codes for CASSVVQGGTEAFF. The full variable domain, its missing parts supplied by reference TRBV9 and TRBJ1-1, is DSGVTQTPKHLITATGQRVTLRCSPRSGDLSVYWYQQSLDQGLQFLIQYYNGEERAKGNILERFSAQQFPDLHSELNLSSLELGDSALYFCASSVVQGGTEAFFGQGTRLTVV.

The chain combines TRBV29-1 with TRBJ2-2; TRBD2 matches 7 bases. V gave up 5 bases and J gave up 2 bases; unmatched junction bases: 8. The CDR3 is 15 amino acids. Germline V CDR1 and CDR2: SQVTM, ANQGSEA. The CDR3 DNA is TGCAGCGTTAGGGTGGTAGCGGGTAACACCGGGGAGCTGTTTTTT. Translation gives CSVRVVAGNTGELFF.

CDR3 in amino acids: CASSFGAYEQYF. The CDR3, as DNA: TGTGCCAGCAGTTTCGGCGCCTACGAGCAGTACTTC. This chain links TRBV28 with TRBJ2-7; the D is unclear. V shed 3 bases and J shed 2 bases, with 5 bases lying between them. Germline V gene lookup returns CDR1 MDHEN and CDR2 SYDVKM. The CDR3 sequence is 12 residues long.

The chain combines TRBV5-1 with TRBJ2-5, with D uncertain. The CDR3 has 14 amino acids. V lost 3 bases and J 5 bases, leaving 14 bases between the germline ends. CDR1 and CDR2 (germline): SGHRS, YFSETQ. The CDR3 region has the DNA TGCGCCAGCAGCTATTTCGGGCAAGAGGAGACCCAGTACTTC. Amino acids: CASSYFGQEETQYF.

The table lists this clone with a few counts. The genes are TRBV7-3 and TRBJ2-7; 11 nucleotides align to TRBD2. The CDR3 runs to 19 residues. Trimming at V came to 1 base and at J to 4 bases, leaving 15 bases not matched to a gene. Germline CDR1 is SGHTA and CDR2 is FQGTGA. The CDR3 loop is CASSLSRGIAGGRGYEQYF. The CDR3 DNA reads TGTGCCAGCAGCTTAAGTCGGGGGATAGCGGGAGGGCGAGGATACGAGCAGTACTTC. The complete variable domain, with remaining parts taken from reference TRBV7-3 and TRBJ2-7, reads GAGVSQTPSNKVTEKGKYVELRCDPISGHTALYWYRQSLGQGPEFLIYFQGTGAADDSGLPNDRFFAVRPEGSVSTLKIQRTERGDSAVYLCASSLSRGIAGGRGYEQYFGPGTRLTVT.